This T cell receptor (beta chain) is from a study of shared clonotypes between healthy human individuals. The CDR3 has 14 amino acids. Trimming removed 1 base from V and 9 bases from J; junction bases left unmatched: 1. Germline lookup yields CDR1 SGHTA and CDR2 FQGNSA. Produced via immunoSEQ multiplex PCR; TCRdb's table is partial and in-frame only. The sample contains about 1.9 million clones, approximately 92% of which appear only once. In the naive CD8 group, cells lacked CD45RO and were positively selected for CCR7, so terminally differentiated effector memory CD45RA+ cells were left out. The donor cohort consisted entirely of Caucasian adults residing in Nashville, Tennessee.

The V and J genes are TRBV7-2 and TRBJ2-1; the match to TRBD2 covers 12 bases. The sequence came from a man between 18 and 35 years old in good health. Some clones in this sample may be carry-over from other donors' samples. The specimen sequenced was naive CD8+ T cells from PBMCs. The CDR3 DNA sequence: TGTGCCAGCAGCTTAGGACTAGCGGGAGTTGAGCAGTTCTTC. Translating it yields CASSLGLAGVEQFF.